A selection of T cell receptor beta chains follows, all from one sample in a study of blood T cells in healthy people across ages. In TCRdb, the 5' RACE reads were re-called with MiXCR into one record per CDR3 protein. The sample holds hundreds of thousands of distinct CDR3 sequences; nearly 60% are singletons and the top ten take over 20%. Source material: blood. The receptors shown here come from a man under 40 in good health. The CDR3 runs from the conserved cysteine through the conserved F or W. D genes are given only for firm matches. The size entry is marked missing in some rows and otherwise reads once, few, many or a size class.

V gene	J gene	D gene	clone size	CDR3 protein	CDR3 DNA
TRBV6-1	TRBJ2-2	-	-	CASSATGSNTGELFF	TGTGCCAGCAGTGCCACCGGGTCGAACACCGGGGAGCTGTTTTTT
TRBV6-5	TRBJ2-7	-	-	CASSSLLGGTASYEQYF	TGTGCCAGCAGTTCTCTCCTGGGGGGGACAGCTTCCTACGAGCAGTACTTC
TRBV7-2	TRBJ2-7	TRBD1	few	CASSARQGQYEQYF	TGTGCCAGCAGCGCTCGACAGGGTCAATACGAGCAGTACTTC
TRBV7-2	TRBJ2-3	TRBD2	-	CASSSPSGRVLYF	TGTGCCAGCAGCTCCCCTAGCGGGAGAGTTTTGTATTTT
TRBV20-1	TRBJ1-1	-	-	CSARSQGRGRATEAFF	TGCAGTGCTAGATCGCAGGGGAGGGGCAGGGCCACTGAAGCTTTCTTT
TRBV12-3/TRBV12-4	TRBJ2-5	TRBD2	-	CASGWPAGGQETQYF	TGTGCCAGCGGCTGGCCAGCGGGGGGCCAAGAGACCCAGTACTTC
TRBV29-1	TRBJ2-7	TRBD2	-	CSSGEAGGYEQYF	TGCAGCTCCGGAGAGGCGGGAGGGTACGAGCAGTACTTC
TRBV7-9	TRBJ2-7	-	-	CASSSGSDESYLSYEQYF	TGTGCCAGCAGTTCTGGATCCGACGAGTCATATCTCTCCTACGAGCAGTACTTC
TRBV5-1	TRBJ2-4	TRBD2	few	CASSVFSGNIQYF	TGCGCCAGCAGCGTCTTTAGCGGGAACATTCAGTACTTC
TRBV3-1	TRBJ1-2	-	-	CASSQTDSQLDGYTF	TGTGCCAGCAGCCAGACGGACAGCCAGCTGGATGGCTACACCTTC
TRBV7-2	TRBJ1-2	-	-	CASSLEKGAYGYTF	TGTGCCAGCAGCTTAGAGAAGGGAGCCTATGGCTACACCTTC
TRBV4-2	TRBJ1-6	TRBD1	-	CASSQQTGRESPLHF	TGTGCCAGCAGCCAACAGACAGGGCGGGAATCACCCCTCCACTTT
TRBV21-1	TRBJ1-6	-	-	CASRGKSNSPLHF	TGTGCCAGCCGAGGGAAGAGTAATTCACCCCTCCACTTT
TRBV6-2/TRBV6-3	TRBJ2-2	-	once	CASRKQITGELFF	TGTGCCAGCAGGAAACAGATCACCGGGGAGCTGTTTTTT
TRBV7-2	TRBJ2-7	-	-	CASRMGSGPYEQYF	TGTGCCAGCAGGATGGGGAGCGGACCCTACGAGCAGTACTTC
TRBV25-1	TRBJ1-1	-	-	CASPRDTPREAFF	TGTGCCAGCCCTCGGGACACCCCTCGGGAAGCTTTCTTT
TRBV30	TRBJ2-7	-	-	CAGSRSGYEQYF	TGTGCCGGTAGCCGGTCGGGTTACGAGCAGTACTTC
TRBV7-9	TRBJ1-5	TRBD1	once	CASSPADRGNQPQHF	TGTGCCAGCAGTCCCGCGGACAGGGGCAATCAGCCCCAGCATTTT
TRBV20-1	TRBJ2-1	TRBD2	once	CSAGRENNEQFF	TGCAGTGCTGGGAGGGAAAACAATGAGCAGTTCTTC
TRBV11-3	TRBJ1-2	TRBD1	-	CASSPRPTGGYTF	TGTGCCAGCAGCCCCCGGCCGACAGGGGGCTACACCTTC
TRBV20-1	TRBJ1-1	-	-	CSAPNRGLNTEAFF	TGCAGTGCTCCCAATCGGGGGTTGAACACTGAAGCTTTCTTT
TRBV5-1	TRBJ2-5	-	-	CASSLVVAPQETQYF	TGCGCCAGCAGCTTGGTGGTAGCGCCACAAGAGACCCAGTACTTC
TRBV6-1	TRBJ2-5	-	few	CASSHPGEQYF	TGTGCCAGCAGTCATCCGGGGGAGCAGTACTTC
TRBV9	TRBJ2-7	-	-	CASSVFRRQGRIYEQYF	TGTGCCAGCAGCGTATTTCGTCGGCAGGGACGGATCTACGAGCAGTACTTC
TRBV4-3	TRBJ1-2	TRBD1	many	CASSQEKTGVWYGYTF	TGCGCCAGCAGCCAAGAAAAGACAGGGGTCTGGTATGGCTACACCTTC
TRBV7-9	TRBJ2-5	-	-	CASSSYRALETQYF	TGTGCCAGCAGCTCCTACAGGGCTTTAGAGACCCAGTACTTC
TRBV6-2/TRBV6-3	TRBJ2-4	-	-	CASSFQNIQYF	TGTGCCAGCAGTTTTCAAAACATTCAGTACTTC
TRBV24-1	TRBJ2-2	-	few	CATSDGTKEVGELFF	TGTGCCACCAGTGACGGGACAAAAGAGGTCGGGGAGCTGTTTTTT
TRBV13	TRBJ2-7	TRBD1	few	CASSAGTALYEQYF	TGTGCCAGCAGCGCCGGGACAGCCCTCTACGAGCAGTACTTC
TRBV25-1	TRBJ1-5	TRBD1	-	CASSYAGQHQPQHF	TGTGCCAGCAGTTACGCGGGACAGCATCAGCCCCAGCATTTT
TRBV20-1	TRBJ1-5	TRBD1	-	CSVLDREDNQPQHF	TGCAGTGTATTGGACAGGGAGGACAATCAGCCCCAGCATTTT
TRBV3-1	TRBJ1-2	-	many	CASSQERRGYTF	TGTGCCAGCAGCCAAGAAAGGCGGGGCTACACCTTC
TRBV20-1	TRBJ2-7	-	-	CSAVRGYEQYF	TGCAGTGCTGTGCGAGGCTACGAGCAGTACTTC
TRBV7-2	TRBJ2-7	-	few	CASSLLGGIGYEQYF	TGTGCCAGCAGCTTATTAGGCGGGATCGGATACGAGCAGTACTTC
TRBV9	TRBJ2-7	TRBD2	-	CASSVGWLAGAYEQYF	TGTGCCAGCAGCGTAGGGTGGCTAGCGGGAGCCTACGAGCAGTACTTC
TRBV9	TRBJ1-6	TRBD1	once	CASSSGQGDNSPLHF	TGTGCCAGCAGCAGTGGGCAGGGGGATAATTCACCCCTCCACTTT
TRBV6-4	TRBJ2-7	TRBD1	once	CASITQGDRYEQYF	TGTGCCAGCATCACACAGGGGGATCGGTACGAGCAGTACTTC
TRBV27	TRBJ2-5	-	-	CASSTELGEQYF	TGTGCCAGCAGTACGGAATTAGGGGAGCAGTACTTC
TRBV5-5	TRBJ2-7	-	-	CASSASMVYEQYF	TGTGCCAGCAGCGCAAGTATGGTCTACGAGCAGTACTTC
TRBV6-1	TRBJ2-1	-	-	CASTSPGKYNEQFF	TGTGCCAGCACGTCCCCTGGCAAGTACAATGAGCAGTTCTTC
TRBV20-1	TRBJ1-1	-	-	CSATRAMNTEAFF	TGCAGTGCTACGAGGGCAATGAACACTGAAGCTTTCTTT
TRBV3-1	TRBJ1-4	-	few	CASSQDLGGYEKLFF	TGTGCCAGCAGCCAAGATCTGGGTGGATATGAAAAACTGTTTTTT
TRBV6-5	TRBJ2-3	-	-	CASSFSSPSTDTQYF	TGTGCCAGCAGTTTCTCTAGCCCCAGCACAGATACGCAGTATTTT
TRBV5-1	TRBJ1-1	-	-	CASRVTLNTKAFF	TGCGCCAGCAGGGTTACGTTGAACACTAAAGCTTTCTTT
TRBV7-9	TRBJ2-7	-	many	CASSLGAAAGRPYEQYF	TGTGCCAGCAGCTTAGGAGCGGCGGCAGGCCGACCCTACGAGCAGTACTTC
TRBV4-2	TRBJ2-7	TRBD1	-	CASSPHPGQGAIYEQYF	TGTGCCAGCAGCCCCCACCCGGGACAGGGGGCGATCTACGAGCAGTACTTC
TRBV5-1	TRBJ2-7	-	-	CASSLPQGASNGEQYF	TGCGCCAGCAGCTTGCCACAGGGAGCGTCCAATGGCGAGCAGTACTTC
TRBV6-1	TRBJ2-3	TRBD1	-	CASSLPGTGQYF	TGTGCCAGCAGTTTACCCGGGACAGGGCAGTATTTT
TRBV6-2/TRBV6-3	TRBJ2-3	TRBD2	few	CASSYRSGDHTDTQYF	TGTGCCAGCAGTTACCGGAGCGGGGACCACACAGATACGCAGTATTTT
TRBV20-1	TRBJ1-1	-	-	CSGRGDTEAFF	TGCAGTGGCCGGGGAGACACTGAAGCTTTCTTT
TRBV20-1	TRBJ1-2	-	-	CSAKVPGDYGYTF	TGCAGTGCTAAGGTCCCGGGGGACTATGGCTACACCTTC
TRBV7-2	TRBJ1-2	-	-	CASSRGPAARLANYGYTF	TGTGCCAGCAGCCGAGGGCCCGCGGCCCGCCTAGCTAACTATGGCTACACCTTC
TRBV4-2	TRBJ2-7	-	-	CASSQTRTHEQYF	TGTGCCAGCAGCCAGACACGAACCCACGAGCAGTACTTC
TRBV21-1	TRBJ2-3	-	-	CARTDRGLATDTQYF	TGTGCCAGAACGGATAGAGGCCTCGCCACAGATACGCAGTATTTT
TRBV4-2	TRBJ1-5	-	few	CASSQEGQPQHF	TGTGCCAGCAGCCAAGAGGGTCAGCCCCAGCATTTT
TRBV7-6	TRBJ2-3	-	-	CASSQLAIDTDTQYF	TGTGCCAGCAGCCAGCTAGCGATCGACACAGATACGCAGTATTTT
TRBV20-1	TRBJ2-1	TRBD2	few	CSASIAGDTYNEQFF	TGCAGTGCTAGTATAGCGGGGGATACCTACAATGAGCAGTTCTTC